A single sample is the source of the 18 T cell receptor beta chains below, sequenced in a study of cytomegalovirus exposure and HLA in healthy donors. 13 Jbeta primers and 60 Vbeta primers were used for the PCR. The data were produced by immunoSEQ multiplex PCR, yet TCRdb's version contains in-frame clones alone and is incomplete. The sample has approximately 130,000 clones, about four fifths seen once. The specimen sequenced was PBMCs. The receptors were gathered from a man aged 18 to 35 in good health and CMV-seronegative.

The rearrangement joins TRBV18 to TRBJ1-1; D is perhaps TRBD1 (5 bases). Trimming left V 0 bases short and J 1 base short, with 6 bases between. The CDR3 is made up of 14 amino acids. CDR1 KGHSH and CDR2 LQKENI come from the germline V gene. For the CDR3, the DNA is TGTGCCAGCTCACCACCGACAGCGAACACTGAAGCTTTCTTT. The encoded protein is CASSPPTANTEAFF.

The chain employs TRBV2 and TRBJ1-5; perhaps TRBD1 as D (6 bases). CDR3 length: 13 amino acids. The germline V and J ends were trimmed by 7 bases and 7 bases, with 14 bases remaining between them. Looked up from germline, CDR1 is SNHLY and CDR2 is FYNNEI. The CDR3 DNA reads TGTGCCAGCATAGGGGGAGATCAGCAGCCCCAGCATTTT. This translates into CASIGGDQQPQHF.

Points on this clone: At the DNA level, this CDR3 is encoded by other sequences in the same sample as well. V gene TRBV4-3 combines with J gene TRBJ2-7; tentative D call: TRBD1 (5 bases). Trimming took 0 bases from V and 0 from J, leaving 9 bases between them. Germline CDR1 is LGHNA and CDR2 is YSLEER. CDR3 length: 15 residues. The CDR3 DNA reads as TGCGCCAGCAGCCAAGATGATAGGGGCTCCTACGAGCAGTACTTC. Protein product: CASSQDDRGSYEQYF.

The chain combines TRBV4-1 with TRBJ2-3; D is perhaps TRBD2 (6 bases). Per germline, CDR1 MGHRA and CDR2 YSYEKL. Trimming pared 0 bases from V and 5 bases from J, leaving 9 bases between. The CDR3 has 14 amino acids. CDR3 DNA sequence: TGCGCCAGCAGCCAAGAACTAGCACGAGATACGCAGTATTTT. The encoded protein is CASSQELARDTQYF.

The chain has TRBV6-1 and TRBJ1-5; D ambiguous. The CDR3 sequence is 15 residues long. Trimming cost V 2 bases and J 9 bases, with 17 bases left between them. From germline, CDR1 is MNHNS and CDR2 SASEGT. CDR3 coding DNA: TGTGCCAGCAGTGAATGGGTTCGGAGTCCCTCGCCCCAGCATTTT. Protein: CASSEWVRSPSPQHF.

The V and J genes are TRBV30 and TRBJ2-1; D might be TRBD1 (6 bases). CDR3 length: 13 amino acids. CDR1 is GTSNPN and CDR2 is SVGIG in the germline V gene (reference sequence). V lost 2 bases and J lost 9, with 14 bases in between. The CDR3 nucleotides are TGTGCCTGGAGTCCGGACAGTCTGGCTGAGCAGTTCTTC. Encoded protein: CAWSPDSLAEQFF.

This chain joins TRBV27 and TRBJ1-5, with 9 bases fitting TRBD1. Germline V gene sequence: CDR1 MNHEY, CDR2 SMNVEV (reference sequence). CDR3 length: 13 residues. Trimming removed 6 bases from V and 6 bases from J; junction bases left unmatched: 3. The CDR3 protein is CASRGTGSQPQHF. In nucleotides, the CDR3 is TGTGCCAGCAGGGGGACAGGGAGTCAGCCCCAGCATTTT.

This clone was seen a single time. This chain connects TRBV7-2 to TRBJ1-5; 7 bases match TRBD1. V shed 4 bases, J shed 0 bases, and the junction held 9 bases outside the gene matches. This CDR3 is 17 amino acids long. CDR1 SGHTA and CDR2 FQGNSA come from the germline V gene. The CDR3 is CASSSDRAQYSNQPQHF. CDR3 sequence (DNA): TGTGCCAGCAGCTCAGACAGGGCACAATATAGCAATCAGCCCCAGCATTTT. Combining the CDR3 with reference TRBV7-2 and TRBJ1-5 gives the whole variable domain GAGVSQSPSNKVTEKGKDVELRCDPISGHTALYWYRQSLGQGLEFLIYFQGNSAPDKSGLPSDRFSAERTGGSVSTLTIQRTQQEDSAVYLCASSSDRAQYSNQPQHFGDGTRLSIL.

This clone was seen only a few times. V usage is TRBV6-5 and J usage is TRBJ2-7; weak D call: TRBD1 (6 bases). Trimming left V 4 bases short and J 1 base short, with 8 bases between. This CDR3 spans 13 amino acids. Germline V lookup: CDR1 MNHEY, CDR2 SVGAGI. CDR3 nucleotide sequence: TGTGCCAGCAGTTTTGGGACATCCTACGAGCAGTACTTC. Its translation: CASSFGTSYEQYF.

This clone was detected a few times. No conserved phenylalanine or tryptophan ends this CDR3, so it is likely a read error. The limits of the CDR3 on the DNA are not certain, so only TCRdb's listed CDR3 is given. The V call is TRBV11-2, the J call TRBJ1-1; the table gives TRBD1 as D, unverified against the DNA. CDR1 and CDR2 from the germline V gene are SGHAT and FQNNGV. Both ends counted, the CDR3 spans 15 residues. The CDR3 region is CASSSPRNHGTRILL.

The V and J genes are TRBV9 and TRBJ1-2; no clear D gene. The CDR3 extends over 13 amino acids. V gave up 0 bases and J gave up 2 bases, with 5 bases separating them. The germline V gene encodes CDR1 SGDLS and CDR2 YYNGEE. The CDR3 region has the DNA TGTGCCAGCAGCGTAGGCGTCAACTATGGCTACACCTTC. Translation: CASSVGVNYGYTF.

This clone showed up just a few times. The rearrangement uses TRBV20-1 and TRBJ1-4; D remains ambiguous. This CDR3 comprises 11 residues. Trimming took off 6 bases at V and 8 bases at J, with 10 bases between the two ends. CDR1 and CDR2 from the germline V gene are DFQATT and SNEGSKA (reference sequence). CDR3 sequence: CSAAPGEKLFF. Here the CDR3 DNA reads TGCAGTGCAGCCCCGGGGGAAAAACTGTTTTTT.

CDR3 sequence (DNA): TGTGCCAGCTCATCGACCGGGACAACTAATGAAAAACTGTTTTTT. It codes for CASSSTGTTNEKLFF. The chain recombines TRBV18 with TRBJ1-4; D is ambiguous. This CDR3 is built from 15 residues. CDR1 and CDR2 from the germline V gene are KGHSH and LQKENI. The germline V and J ends were trimmed by 5 bases and 0 bases, with 10 bases remaining between them.

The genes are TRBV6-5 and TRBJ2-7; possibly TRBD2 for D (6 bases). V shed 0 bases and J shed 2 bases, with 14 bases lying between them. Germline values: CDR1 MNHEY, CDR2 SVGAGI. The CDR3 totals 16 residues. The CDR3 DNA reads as TGTGCCAGCAGTTACTCAAGATTAGCGGTTGCCTACGAGCAGTACTTC. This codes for CASSYSRLAVAYEQYF.

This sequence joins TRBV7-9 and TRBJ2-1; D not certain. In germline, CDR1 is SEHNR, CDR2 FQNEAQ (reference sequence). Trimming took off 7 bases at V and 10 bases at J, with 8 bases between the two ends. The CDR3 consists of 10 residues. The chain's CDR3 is CASNQQEQFF. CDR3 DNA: TGTGCCAGCAACCAACAGGAGCAGTTCTTC.

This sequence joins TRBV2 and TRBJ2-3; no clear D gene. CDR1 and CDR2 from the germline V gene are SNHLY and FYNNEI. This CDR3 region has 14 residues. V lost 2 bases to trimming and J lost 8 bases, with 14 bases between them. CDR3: CASSEIESDGTQYF. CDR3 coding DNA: TGTGCCAGCAGTGAAATCGAGAGCGACGGTACGCAGTATTTT.

The chain's CDR3 is CASSFPSDRANHRPQPQHF. The DNA for the CDR3 is TGTGCCAGCAGCTTCCCTTCAGACAGGGCCAATCACCGTCCTCAGCCCCAGCATTTT. V usage is TRBV7-6 and J usage is TRBJ1-5, with TRBD1 matching 7 bases. This CDR3 region has 19 residues. The V segment lost 3 bases and the J segment 6 bases; nucleotides outside the gene matches: 20. Looked up from germline, CDR1 is SGHVS and CDR2 is FNYEAQ.

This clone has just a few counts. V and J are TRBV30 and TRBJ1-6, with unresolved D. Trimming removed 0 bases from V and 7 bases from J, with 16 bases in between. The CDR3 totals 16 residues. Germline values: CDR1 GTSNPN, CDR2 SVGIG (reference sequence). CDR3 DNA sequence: TGTGCCTGGAGTGTACACTCAGGTATAAGGAATTCACCCCTCCACTTT. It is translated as CAWSVHSGIRNSPLHF.